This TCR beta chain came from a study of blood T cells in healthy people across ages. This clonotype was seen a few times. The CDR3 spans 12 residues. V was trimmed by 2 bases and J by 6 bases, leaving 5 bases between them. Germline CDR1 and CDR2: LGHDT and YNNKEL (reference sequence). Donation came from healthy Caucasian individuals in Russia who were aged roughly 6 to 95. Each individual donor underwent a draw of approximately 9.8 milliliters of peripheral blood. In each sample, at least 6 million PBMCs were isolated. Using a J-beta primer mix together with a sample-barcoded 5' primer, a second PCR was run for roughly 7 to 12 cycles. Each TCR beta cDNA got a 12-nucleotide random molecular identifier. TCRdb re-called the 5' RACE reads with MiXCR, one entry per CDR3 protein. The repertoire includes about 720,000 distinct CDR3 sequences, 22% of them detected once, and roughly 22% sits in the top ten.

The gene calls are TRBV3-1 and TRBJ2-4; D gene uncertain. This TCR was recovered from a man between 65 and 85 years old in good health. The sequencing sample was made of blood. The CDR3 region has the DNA TGTGCCAGCAGCCAAAGAATAAACATTCAGTACTTC. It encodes CASSQRINIQYF.